These 29 T cell receptor beta chains share one sample of origin, sequenced in a study of breast tumors, draining lymph nodes, adjacent tissues (dated by TCRdb to the mid-2010s). The lymph node samples were taken from the axillary draining lymph nodes of breast cancer patients. The receptor library was made with multiplex PCR. The listed sequencing device is Illumina HiSeq 2000. The public reads were reprocessed in TCRdb via fastp at Q25 and MiXCR, keeping in-frame beta chains. Rows merge per CDR3 protein into single entries with the most common DNA and genes. This sample holds about 270,000 distinct CDR3 sequences; around 31% were observed only once. Of the sample, roughly 1.1% falls within the top ten clones. The sample taken for sequencing was axillary lymph node tissue. The source of these receptors is a female donor with breast cancer. Some clones in this sample may be carry-over from other donors' samples.

This chain links TRBV12-3 or TRBV12-4 with TRBJ2-2; D unresolved. V was shortened by 0 bases and J by 7 bases, with 6 bases between the two germline ends. This CDR3 has 13 amino acids. CDR3 DNA sequence: TGTGCCAGCAGTTTAGCGCGTGGCGGGGAGCTGTTTTTT. Protein product: CASSLARGGELFF.

This clonotype showed up just a few times. This chain joins TRBV5-1 and TRBJ2-5; D gene uncertain. With 1 base removed from V and 2 bases from J, the gap between germline ends came to 9 bases. Per germline, CDR1 SGHRS and CDR2 YFSETQ. The CDR3 has 14 residues. The DNA of the CDR3 is TGCGCCAGCAGCTTGTTGCAGAATCAAGAGACCCAGTACTTC. This translates into CASSLLQNQETQYF.

Of note for this clonotype: This may arise from a read error, as a much more abundant clone is one base away. This sequence joins TRBV7-2 and TRBJ2-1; no reliable D call. Germline V CDR1 and CDR2: SGHTA, FQGNSA. CDR3 size: 13 residues. V gave up 4 bases and J gave up 1 base, with 5 bases separating them. The CDR3 coding sequence is TGTGCCAGCAGCTCCCTATCCTACAATGAGCAGTTCTTC. It yields the protein CASSSLSYNEQFF.

CDR3 loop: CSASREVGTEAFF. For the CDR3, the DNA is TGCAGTGCAAGTAGGGAAGTGGGCACTGAAGCTTTCTTT. This sequence joins TRBV20-1 and TRBJ1-1, with D unresolved. Trimming removed 6 bases at V and 4 bases at J, with 15 bases between. Germline V lookup: CDR1 DFQATT, CDR2 SNEGSKA (reference sequence). CDR3 size: 13 residues.

This clonotype was observed at least ten times. The chain uses TRBV20-1 and TRBJ2-1, with 7 bases lining up with TRBD1. The germline V gene has CDR1 DFQATT and CDR2 SNEGSKA (reference sequence). The V and J ends lost 7 bases and 5 bases, in that order; junction bases with no gene match: 11. CDR3 length: 14 amino acids. CDR3 sequence (DNA): TGCAGTGTCAACCCCGGGACAGCAAACAATGAGCAGTTCTTC. Its protein is CSVNPGTANNEQFF.

This clonotype was observed many times. V and J are TRBV19 and TRBJ1-3; D gene uncertain. Germline V gives CDR1 LNHDA, CDR2 SQIVND (reference sequence). Trimming left V 5 bases short and J 5 bases short, with 7 bases between. The CDR3 runs to 12 residues. The CDR3 coding sequence is TGTGCCAGTAGTCGAACCAGAAACACCATATATTTT. Its translation is CASSRTRNTIYF.

This clonotype was picked up a small number of times. The chain couples TRBV5-4 to TRBJ2-1; 12 positions agree with TRBD2. Per germline, CDR1 SGHNT and CDR2 YYREEE (reference sequence). CDR3 length equals 17 residues. The ends lost 7 bases at V and 11 bases at J; junction bases unmatched: 19. The CDR3 loop is CASGSRRLAGAASKQFF. DNA for the CDR3: TGTGCCAGCGGATCCCGAAGACTAGCGGGAGCCGCCAGTAAGCAGTTCTTC.

This clonotype was recorded at least ten times. The gene calls are TRBV2 and TRBJ2-1; D gene ambiguous. From germline, CDR1 is SNHLY and CDR2 FYNNEI. The ends were cut back, 4 bases at V and 1 base at J, with 5 bases in the middle. This CDR3 is built from 13 residues. The DNA of the CDR3 is TGTGCCAGCAGTGGTGGGTCCTACAATGAGCAGTTCTTC. Its protein product is CASSGGSYNEQFF.

This clonotype occurred many times. The chain has TRBV5-6 and TRBJ2-7, with D unclear. CDR1 and CDR2 from the germline V gene are SGHDT and YYEEEE. This CDR3 spans 15 amino acids. V lost 0 bases to trimming and J lost 3 bases, with 13 bases between them. The CDR3 nucleotides are TGTGCCAGCAGCTTGGGGGGAATATTACGCTACGAGCAGTACTTC. Translated: CASSLGGILRYEQYF.

Turning to this clonotype: An end of the junction does not agree with germline; a read error may underlie this. J is TRBJ2-2 and V is TRBV5-4; no reliable D call. Germline values: CDR1 SGHNT, CDR2 YYREEE (reference sequence). The CDR3 sequence is 15 residues long. CDR3 amino acids: CACSLRTVNTGELFF. The CDR3 nucleotides are TGTGCCTGCAGCTTGAGGACGGTGAACACCGGGGAGCTGTTTTTT.

V is TRBV20-1 and J is TRBJ2-5; TRBD1 is a possible D gene (6 bases). This CDR3 contains 14 residues. CDR1 and CDR2 from the germline V gene are DFQATT and SNEGSKA (reference sequence). Trimming cost V 5 bases and J 5 bases, with 18 bases left between them. CDR3 protein: CSAQGPGHVETQYF. DNA for the CDR3: TGCAGTGCTCAGGGTCCGGGACACGTGGAGACCCAGTACTTC.

This clonotype was seen at least ten times. The chain uses TRBV25-1 and TRBJ2-1, with 10 bases identical to TRBD1. V lost 4 bases and J lost 9; bases outside the gene matches: 12. Germline V gene sequence: CDR1 MGHDK, CDR2 SYGVNS. This CDR3 has 16 amino acids. The CDR3 nucleotides are TGTGCCAGCAGTGTACCTCCGGGACAGGGGCCTAGTGAGCAGTTCTTC. It encodes CASSVPPGQGPSEQFF.

This chain joins TRBV6-5 and TRBJ2-2, with TRBD2 matching 9 bases. With 0 bases clipped from V and 3 bases from J, the junction kept 5 bases outside the gene matches. From germline, CDR1 is MNHEY and CDR2 SVGAGI. The CDR3 covers 17 residues. Here the CDR3 DNA reads TGTGCCAGCAGTTACTCGTCACTAGCGGGCTACACCGGGGAGCTGTTTTTT. Its translation: CASSYSSLAGYTGELFF.

This clonotype came up many times. No conserved phenylalanine or tryptophan ends this CDR3, so it is likely a read error. CDR3 amino acids: CASSEGVSYNSPLHL. As DNA, the CDR3 is TGTGCCAGCAGCGAAGGGGTTTCCTATAATTCACCCCTCCACCTT. V and J are TRBV9 and TRBJ1-6, with a possible D match to TRBD1 (5 bases). This CDR3 is 15 amino acids long. CDR1 is SGDLS and CDR2 is YYNGEE in the germline V gene. V lost 3 bases and J lost 1, with 8 bases in between.

In this sample, this clonotype turned up many times. The rearrangement links TRBV7-2 to TRBJ2-5; 9 bases match TRBD1. Trimming at V came to 5 bases and at J to 5 bases, leaving 6 bases not matched to a gene. The CDR3 runs to 14 residues. Germline lookup yields CDR1 SGHTA and CDR2 FQGNSA. The CDR3: CASSPGTGYETQYF. The DNA of the CDR3 is TGTGCCAGCAGCCCCGGGACAGGGTACGAGACCCAGTACTTC.

The chain is built from TRBV15 and TRBJ1-1; unclear D gene. The CDR3 loop spans 10 amino acids. The V gene's germline CDR1 is LNHNV and CDR2 YYDKDF (reference sequence). The V end lost 5 bases, the J end lost 14 bases, and 12 bases lay between the germline ends. The CDR3 reads CATSPYRAFF. Here the CDR3 DNA reads TGTGCCACCAGCCCCTACCGGGCCTTCTTT.

This clonotype was detected many times. The chain uses TRBV4-1 and TRBJ2-7, with TRBD2 identical over 7 bases. Germline CDR1 and CDR2: MGHRA and YSYEKL. CDR3 length: 15 residues. Germline trimming cut 1 base from V and 5 bases from J; bases unmatched to any gene: 8. The CDR3 here is CASSQARGGTHEQYF. The CDR3 region has the DNA TGCGCCAGCAGCCAAGCCCGGGGAGGGACGCACGAGCAGTACTTC.

About this clonotype itself: Possible read error: a much larger clone is one base away. V is TRBV20-1 and J is TRBJ2-4; TRBD2 is a possible D gene (5 bases). Trimming removed 3 bases from V and 8 bases from J, with 8 bases in between. Looked up from germline, CDR1 is DFQATT and CDR2 is SNEGSKA (reference sequence). The CDR3 contains 11 residues. The CDR3 here is CSASGNDIQYF. The CDR3 DNA follows: TGCAGTGCTAGCGGGAATGACATTCAGTACTTC.

This clonotype was found many times. This chain connects TRBV20-1 to TRBJ2-7, with D maybe TRBD2 (6 bases). Germline V CDR1 and CDR2: DFQATT, SNEGSKA (reference sequence). V gave up 6 bases and J gave up 2 bases, with 8 bases separating them. This CDR3 is 11 amino acids long. CDR3 in DNA: TGCAGTGCCGGAGGGGCCTACGAGCAGTACTTC. It is translated as CSAGGAYEQYF.

In this sample, this clonotype turned up many times. The chain carries TRBV6-6 and TRBJ1-6; no reliable D call. Between the trimmed V and J ends, which lost 2 bases and 9 bases, there was a span of 11 bases. The length of the CDR3 is 14 residues. Per germline, CDR1 MNHNY and CDR2 SVGAGI (reference sequence). Written as DNA, the CDR3 is TGTGCCAGCAGTTACGCCGGGAGCGGTTCACCCCTCCACTTT. Translating gives CASSYAGSGSPLHF.

This clonotype was observed a few times. A much larger clonotype is one base distant, so this may be a read error. J is TRBJ1-2 and V is TRBV4-1; TRBD1 aligns across 9 bases. The V gene's germline CDR1 is MGHRA and CDR2 YSYEKL. This CDR3 contains 15 residues. The CDR3 loop is CAGSQGQGLDYGYTF. The CDR3 bases are TGCGCCGGCAGCCAAGGACAGGGGCTCGACTATGGCTACACCTTC.

About this clonotype itself: Because the CDR3 is missing its conserved closing phenylalanine or tryptophan, this is likely a read error. This chain joins TRBV3-1 and TRBJ2-3, with 7 nucleotides matching TRBD2. Germline CDR1 reads LGHDT; CDR2 reads YNNKEL (reference sequence). The J segment lost 5 bases and the V segment lost 4 bases, leaving 12 bases of the junction unmatched. This CDR3 is built from 16 residues. The CDR3 nucleotides read TGTGCCAGCAGCCCCCTAGGGGAGGGTCTAGTAGATACGCAGTATTAT. It is translated as CASSPLGEGLVDTQYY.

This clonotype was seen at least ten times. The J gene is TRBJ1-4, the V gene TRBV11-2; perhaps TRBD1 as D (5 bases). Germline assignment: CDR1 SGHAT and CDR2 FQNNGV. Trimming took off 8 bases at V and 8 bases at J, with 21 bases between the two ends. The length of the CDR3 is 15 residues. The CDR3 DNA follows: TGTGCCAGCTGCTCCTCGGGGACGGTGAGGGAAAAACTGTTTTTT. This encodes CASCSSGTVREKLFF.

This clonotype has ten or more counts. The CDR3 DNA is TGCAGCGTTGAAGAAGGCGGGGGGCCCCCCCCATTGGGCTACACCTTC. This sequence encodes CSVEEGGGPPPLGYTF. V and J are TRBV29-1 and TRBJ1-2; perhaps TRBD1 as D (6 bases). The V and J ends lost 0 bases and 8 bases respectively, with 22 bases between them. This CDR3 has 16 residues. CDR1 and CDR2 from the germline V gene are SQVTM and ANQGSEA.

The chain combines TRBV6-5 with TRBJ1-4, with 11 bases fitting TRBD1. V lost 6 bases, J lost 11 bases, and 14 bases stayed unmatched. CDR1 is MNHEY, CDR2 SVGAGI, per germline. The CDR3 is made up of 16 amino acids. In DNA form, the CDR3 reads TGTGCCAGCAGCCGAGGACAGGGGGCGACTTTGGGGAAACTGTTTTTT. Translating it yields CASSRGQGATLGKLFF.

This clonotype was recorded many times. CDR3 sequence reads: CASSLTGSWDGYTF. The CDR3 bases are TGTGCCAGCAGCCTCACAGGGAGCTGGGATGGCTACACCTTC. This sequence joins TRBV5-8 and TRBJ1-2; tentative D call: TRBD1 (6 bases). Looked up from germline, CDR1 is SGHTS and CDR2 is YDEGEE. V was shortened by 4 bases and J by 6 bases, with 16 bases between the two germline ends. This CDR3 is 14 amino acids long. Full variable domain (remainder filled in from reference TRBV5-8 and TRBJ1-2): EAGVTQSPTHLIKTRGQQATLRCSPISGHTSVYWYQQALGLGLQFLLWYDEGEERNRGNFPPRFSGRQFPNYSSELNVNALELEDSALYLCASSLTGSWDGYTFGSGTRLTVV.

This clonotype has at least ten counts. This chain links TRBV5-5 with TRBJ2-5; tentatively, D is TRBD1 (6 bases). Germline values: CDR1 SGHKS, CDR2 YYEKEE (reference sequence). The CDR3 is 12 residues long. Trimming left V 4 bases short and J 2 bases short, with 6 bases between. The CDR3 is CASSRGQETQYF. The CDR3 DNA sequence: TGTGCCAGCAGCAGGGGGCAAGAGACCCAGTACTTC. Together with reference TRBV5-5 and TRBJ2-5, the CDR3 gives the full variable domain: DAGVTQSPTHLIKTRGQQVTLRCSPISGHKSVSWYQQVLGQGPQFIFQYYEKEERGRGNFPDRFSARQFPNYSSELNVNALLLGDSALYLCASSRGQETQYFGPGTRLLVL.

This clonotype was observed at least ten times. The rearrangement links TRBV15 to TRBJ2-3; 7 positions match TRBD1. With 0 bases clipped from V and 5 bases from J, the junction kept 17 bases outside the gene matches. Germline lookup yields CDR1 LNHNV and CDR2 YYDKDF (reference sequence). CDR3 length: 19 amino acids. CDR3 sequence (DNA): TGTGCCACCAGCAGAGACCCCTATGCGCCGACAGGGATGGGAGATACGCAGTATTTT. Amino acids: CATSRDPYAPTGMGDTQYF. Filled out from reference TRBV15 and TRBJ2-3, the complete variable domain reads DAMVIQNPRYQVTQFGKPVTLSCSQTLNHNVMYWYQQKSSQAPKLLFHYYDKDFNNEADTPDNFQSRRPNTSFCFLDIRSPGLGDTAMYLCATSRDPYAPTGMGDTQYFGPGTRLTVL.

The sample holds many counts of this clonotype. The CDR3 loop is CAISESRTSGQGSDTQYF. CDR3 sequence (DNA): TGTGCCATCAGTGAGTCGAGGACTAGCGGGCAGGGGTCAGATACGCAGTATTTT. This chain joins TRBV10-3 and TRBJ2-3, with TRBD2 matching 11 bases. The CDR3 totals 18 residues. V lost 0 bases and J lost 4; bases outside the gene matches: 9. The germline V gene encodes CDR1 ENHRY and CDR2 SYGVKD.